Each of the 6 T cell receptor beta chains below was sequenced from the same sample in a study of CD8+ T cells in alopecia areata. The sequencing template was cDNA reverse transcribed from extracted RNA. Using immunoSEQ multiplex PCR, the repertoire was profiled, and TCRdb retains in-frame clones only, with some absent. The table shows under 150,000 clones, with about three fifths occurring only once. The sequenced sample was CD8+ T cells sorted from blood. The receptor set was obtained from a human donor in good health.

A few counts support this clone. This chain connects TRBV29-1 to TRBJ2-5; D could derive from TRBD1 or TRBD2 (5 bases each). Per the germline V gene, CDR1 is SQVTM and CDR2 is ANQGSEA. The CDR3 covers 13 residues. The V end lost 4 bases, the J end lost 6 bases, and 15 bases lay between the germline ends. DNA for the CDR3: TGCAGCGTTGCCGAGGGGATCACGAAGACCCAGTACTTC. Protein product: CSVAEGITKTQYF. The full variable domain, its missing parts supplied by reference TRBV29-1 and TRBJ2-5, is SAVISQKPSRDICQRGTSLTIQCQVDSQVTMMFWYRQQPGQSLTLIATANQGSEATYESGFVIDKFPISRPNLTFSTLTVSNMSPEDSSIYLCSVAEGITKTQYFGPGTRLLVL.

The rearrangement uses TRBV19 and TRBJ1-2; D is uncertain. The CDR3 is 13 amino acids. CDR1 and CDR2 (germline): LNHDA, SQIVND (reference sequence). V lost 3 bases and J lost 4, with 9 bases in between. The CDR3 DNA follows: TGTGCCAGTAGTATGAGGGTTCGCTATGGCTACACCTTC. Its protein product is CASSMRVRYGYTF.

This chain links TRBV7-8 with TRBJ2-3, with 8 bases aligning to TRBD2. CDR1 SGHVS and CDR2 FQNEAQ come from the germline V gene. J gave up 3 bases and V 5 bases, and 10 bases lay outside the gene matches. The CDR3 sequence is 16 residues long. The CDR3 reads CASSPGGAGETDTQYF. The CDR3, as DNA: TGTGCCAGCAGCCCCGGGGGAGCGGGAGAAACAGATACGCAGTATTTT.

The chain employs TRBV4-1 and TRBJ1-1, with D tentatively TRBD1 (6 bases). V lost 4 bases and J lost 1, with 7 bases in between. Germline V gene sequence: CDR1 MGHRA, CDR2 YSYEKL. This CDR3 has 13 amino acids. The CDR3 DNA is TGCGCCAGCAGCCGGACAGCGAACACTGAAGCTTTCTTT. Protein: CASSRTANTEAFF.

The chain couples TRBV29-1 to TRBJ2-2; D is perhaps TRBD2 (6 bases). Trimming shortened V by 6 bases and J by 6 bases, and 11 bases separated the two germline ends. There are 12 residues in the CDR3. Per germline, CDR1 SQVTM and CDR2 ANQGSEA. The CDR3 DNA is TGCAGCGTGGCCCCGGGGGCCGGGGAGCTGTTTTTT. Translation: CSVAPGAGELFF.

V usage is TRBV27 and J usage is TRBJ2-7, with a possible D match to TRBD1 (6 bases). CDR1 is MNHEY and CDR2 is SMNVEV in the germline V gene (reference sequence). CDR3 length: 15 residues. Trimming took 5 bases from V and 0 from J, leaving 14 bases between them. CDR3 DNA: TGTGCCAGCAGTCCCGCAAGGACAGTCTCCTACGAGCAGTACTTC. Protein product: CASSPARTVSYEQYF.